These 2 T cell receptor beta chains were sequenced from one sample in a study of blood T cells in healthy people across ages (dated by TCRdb to between 2014 and 2017). The library was built by means of 5' RACE. Sequencing was performed on an Illumina HiSeq 2500. The second PCR ran for roughly 7 to 11 cycles and used a J-beta primer mix along with a sample-barcoded 5' primer. The public reads were quality trimmed at Q25 with fastp and then assembled into clones with MiXCR by TCRdb, keeping productive beta chains. Merged by CDR3 protein, the rows form single entries marked with the most common genes and DNA. Across this sample there are about 1.8 million distinct CDR3 sequences, with roughly 52% seen only once. The ten largest account for less than 2.5% of the sample. What was sequenced was blood. The receptor set was obtained from a woman in her thirties or forties in good health.

A few counts support this clonotype. The V and J genes are TRBV4-2 and TRBJ2-3; TRBD2 agrees at 8 bases. The germline CDR1 and CDR2 sequences are LGHNA and YNFKEQ. V lost 4 bases, J lost 2 bases, and 11 bases stayed unmatched. This CDR3 region has 17 residues. This CDR3 is CASSLGLGGGLTDTQYF. The CDR3 bases are TGTGCCAGCAGCCTCGGATTGGGCGGGGGGCTCACAGATACGCAGTATTTT.

This clonotype has more than one count but fewer than ten. The V call is TRBV20-1, the J call TRBJ1-6, with 9 bases that match TRBD1. Germline V gene sequence: CDR1 DFQATT, CDR2 SNEGSKA (reference sequence). After removal of 6 bases from V and 8 bases from J, the junction contained 8 bases not matched to a gene. CDR3 size: 14 residues. CDR3 DNA: TGCAGTGCCCCCTTTGGGGACAGGGATTCACCCCTCCACTTT. Translated: CSAPFGDRDSPLHF.